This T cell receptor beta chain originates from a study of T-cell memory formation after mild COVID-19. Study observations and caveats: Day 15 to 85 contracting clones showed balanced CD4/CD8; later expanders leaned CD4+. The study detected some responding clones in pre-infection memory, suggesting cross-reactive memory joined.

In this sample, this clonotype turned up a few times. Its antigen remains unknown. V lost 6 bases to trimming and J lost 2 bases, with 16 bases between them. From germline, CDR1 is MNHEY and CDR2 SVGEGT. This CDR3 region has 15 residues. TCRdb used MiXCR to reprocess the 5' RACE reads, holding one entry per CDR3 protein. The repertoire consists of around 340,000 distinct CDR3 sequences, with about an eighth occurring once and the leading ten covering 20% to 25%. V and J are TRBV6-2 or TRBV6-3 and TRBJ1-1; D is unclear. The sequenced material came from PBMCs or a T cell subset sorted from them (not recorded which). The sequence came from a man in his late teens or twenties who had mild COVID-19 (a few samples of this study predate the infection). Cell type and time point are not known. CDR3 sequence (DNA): TGTGCCAGCAGCCAAGACGCCACTCTTAACACTGAAGCTTTCTTT. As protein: CASSQDATLNTEAFF.